What follows is one T cell receptor beta chain and its context. Its antigen remains unidentified. The CDR3 has 16 amino acids. V lost 2 bases to trimming and J lost 8 bases, with 19 bases between them. Germline CDR1 and CDR2: SEHNR and FQNEAQ (reference sequence). This sample was included in a study of shared clonotypes between healthy human individuals. Here immunoSEQ multiplex PCR was the method, and the copy in TCRdb shows in-frame clones only, minus some. The sample includes about 2.4 million clones, roughly 93% of them seen just once. Notes on the study in general: In this cohort, only blood was sampled, and tissue repertoires likely differ.

The V call is TRBV7-9, the J call TRBJ2-1; tentatively, D is TRBD1 or TRBD2 (5 bases each). Sequencing was performed on naive CD4+ T cells from PBMCs. The sample's subset: CD45RA+ positively selected. The TCR was taken from a man aged 18 to 30 in good health. Some clones in this sample may be carry-over from other donors' samples. This CDR3 reads CASSLKGHPGGYEQFF. The CDR3 DNA is TGTGCCAGCAGCTTAAAAGGGCACCCTGGGGGTTATGAGCAGTTCTTC.